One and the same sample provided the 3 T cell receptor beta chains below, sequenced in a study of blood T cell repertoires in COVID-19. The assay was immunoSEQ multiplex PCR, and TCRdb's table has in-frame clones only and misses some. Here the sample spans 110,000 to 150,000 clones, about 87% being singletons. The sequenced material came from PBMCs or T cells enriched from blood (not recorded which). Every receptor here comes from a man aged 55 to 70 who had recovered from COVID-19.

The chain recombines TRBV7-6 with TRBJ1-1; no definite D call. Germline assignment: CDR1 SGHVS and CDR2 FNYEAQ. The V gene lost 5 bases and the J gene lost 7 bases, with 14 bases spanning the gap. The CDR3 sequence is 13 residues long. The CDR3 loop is CASSQAGVNEAFF. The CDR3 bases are TGTGCCAGCAGCCAGGCGGGCGTGAATGAAGCTTTCTTT.

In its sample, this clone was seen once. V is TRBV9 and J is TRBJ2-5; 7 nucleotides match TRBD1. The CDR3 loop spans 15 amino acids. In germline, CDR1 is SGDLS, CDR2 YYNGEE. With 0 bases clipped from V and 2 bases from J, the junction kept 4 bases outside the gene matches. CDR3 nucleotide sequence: TGTGCCAGCAGCGTAGGGACAGGTAAACAAGAGACCCAGTACTTC. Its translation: CASSVGTGKQETQYF.

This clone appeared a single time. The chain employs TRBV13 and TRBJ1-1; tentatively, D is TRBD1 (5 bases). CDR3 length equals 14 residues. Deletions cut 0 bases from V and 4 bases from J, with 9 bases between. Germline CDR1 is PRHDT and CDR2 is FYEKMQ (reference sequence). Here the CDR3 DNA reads TGTGCCAGCAGCTTAGGGGCAGGGATCACTGAAGCTTTCTTT. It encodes CASSLGAGITEAFF.